This T cell receptor (beta chain) was sequenced during a study of vaccination effects on CD4 cells after COVID-19. This CDR3 is 16 amino acids long. Trimming cost V 0 bases and J 3 bases, with 13 bases left between them. Germline V CDR1 and CDR2: SGHRS, YFSETQ. Sequencing in the ViraFEST assay came after antigen-specific CD4+ T cells had been expanded with viral peptide pools, which were used to stimulate PBMC. Investigators separated out CD4+ T cells once less than 11 days of culture had passed. Nobody among the vaccine recipients had prior SARS-CoV-2 infection (nucleocapsid antibodies were negative). This clone has just a few counts. The target antigen is unknown. Sequencing was performed with immunoSEQ multiplex PCR; in TCRdb, only in-frame clones are kept and a portion is missing. The table lists tens of thousands of clones, 75% to 85% of them singletons.

This clonotype originated in a human donor who received a COVID-19 vaccine. Sample: CD4+ T cells from PBMCs cultured with HCoV-229E spike peptides, taken before COVID-19 vaccination. The chain links TRBV5-1 to TRBJ2-1, with D maybe TRBD1 (6 bases). The CDR3 region is CASSLGGQGSYNEQFF. The CDR3 nucleotides are TGCGCCAGCAGCTTGGGGGGACAAGGGAGCTACAATGAGCAGTTCTTC.